Below, one T cell receptor beta chain is given with its context. The target antigen is unknown. TCRdb's table, derived via immunoSEQ multiplex PCR, lists solely in-frame clones and lacks some. Of some 2.4 million clones in the sample, 90% to 95% were seen once. This sample was taken from a study of shared clonotypes between healthy human individuals. General observations from the study: Non-shared clonotypes were found to have lower generation probabilities than the clonotypes that were shared by all four of the sorted-subset donors.

CDR1 is LGHNA, CDR2 YSLEER, per germline. V was pared by 2 bases and J by 0 bases, with 8 bases between. This CDR3 is 14 amino acids long. Sequencing used naive CD4+ T cells from PBMCs. Indicated subset: CD45RA+ positively selected. The gene calls are TRBV4-3 and TRBJ2-7; D could derive from TRBD1 or TRBD2 (5 bases each). The TCR originated in a man younger than 30 in good health. Some clones in this sample may be carry-over from other donors' samples. In DNA, the CDR3 is TGCGCCAGCAGCCAATGGGGGAGCTCCTACGAGCAGTACTTC. It translates to CASSQWGSSYEQYF.